Sequencing of this T cell receptor beta chain was carried out in a study of T cell responses to AZD1222 COVID-19 vaccine (dated by TCRdb to about 2021). At the level of the whole study: Because spike-specific TCR depth and breadth did not differ between the two schedules, AZD1222 recipients who got a second dose at roughly 4 weeks were pooled with those who got a second dose at roughly 12 weeks. Enrollment into the trials was organized by age into subgroups of 18-55, 56-69 and 70-plus years, and those subgroups contained approximately 160, 26 and 62 TCR-sequenced participants, respectively. A total of around 240 trial participants underwent TCR sequencing, of whom under 220 had received two doses of AZD1222 and about 26 had received two doses of the MenACWY control vaccine.

Here is what the overall study found, with its caveats: In the small 56-69-year group, the increase in depth fell short of significance, most likely because of low power. Because no day 14 peak-response samples were available, the repertoires could be characterized only after the peak T cell response. Nearly half of unique spike-specific TCRs reportedly recognized epitopes outside regions mutated in the B.1.351 and B.1.1.7 variants. Most participants were white British and females outnumbered males, and the authors suggested that clonal diversity may have been underestimated. After two AZD1222 doses, both the breadth and the depth of spike-specific TCRs were significantly higher than at day 0 and than in MenACWY recipients. Conclusions about previously exposed vaccinees were limited because only six AZD1222 recipients were SARS-CoV-2 seropositive at baseline. The whole spike protein was spanned by vaccine-associated CD4 TCRs, and dominant responses were seen in regions 160-218 and 743-854.

The CDR3 regions of human TCRbeta chains were analyzed by immunosequencing. In the source study's methods: Repertoire TCRs were checked for matches against a reference library of SARS-CoV-2-specific TCRs that had been generated using the MIRA antigen-specificity platform. Breadth was defined as the fraction of unique TCRs that were SARS-CoV-2-associated. Depth was defined as the fraction of total T cells that were SARS-CoV-2-associated. Each spike-specific TCR was assigned to its reactive spike region and to a CD4 or CD8 class using the MIRA data. Log10-transformed breadth and depth values were compared by one-way ANOVA with Sidak's multiple comparisons tests. The table was pulled from immuneACCESS by TCRdb, which kept in-frame rearrangements only. Such tables lose some clones; where checked, under half of the loss comes from unresolved V genes, and the rest has no known cause. V and J calls and clone size come straight from that table; D and trimming were deduced from the DNA. The sample table lists about 180,000 clones, 91% of them with a count of one. The leading ten clones occupy approximately 2% of the sample.

Sample time point, as interpreted from the label and publication: baseline before first vaccination. Vaccinee samples were obtained from the UK trials COV001 and COV002, which included a single-blind randomized controlled phase 2/3 trial of AZD1222 (ChAdOx1 nCoV-19) in healthy adults. Trial participant PBMC samples were collected at day 0 and day 28 after the second dose for TCRbeta chain sequencing. Concerning this clone: The specificity of this receptor is unknown. Per-base qualities were not stored, and no clone one base away is much larger.

Trimming at the junction amounts to 3 bases on V and 10 bases on J, and the germline ends lie 14 bases apart. The CDR1 and CDR2 encoded by the germline V gene are SGDLS and YYNGEE. The CDR3, from cysteine to phenylalanine, totals 14 residues. Only the CDR3 region is kept as DNA, spanning 42 bases read in frame from base 1. The sample here was peripheral blood, taken on day 0 of AZD1222 vaccination. This TCR derives from an adult in good health. This chain is built from TRBV9 and TRBJ1-6; the D gene is possibly TRBD1, with 5 bases matching. The CDR3 protein sequence reads: CASSDRTEGSPLHF. The sequence in DNA is TGTGCCAGCAGCGACAGGACGGAAGGGTCACCCCTCCACTTT.